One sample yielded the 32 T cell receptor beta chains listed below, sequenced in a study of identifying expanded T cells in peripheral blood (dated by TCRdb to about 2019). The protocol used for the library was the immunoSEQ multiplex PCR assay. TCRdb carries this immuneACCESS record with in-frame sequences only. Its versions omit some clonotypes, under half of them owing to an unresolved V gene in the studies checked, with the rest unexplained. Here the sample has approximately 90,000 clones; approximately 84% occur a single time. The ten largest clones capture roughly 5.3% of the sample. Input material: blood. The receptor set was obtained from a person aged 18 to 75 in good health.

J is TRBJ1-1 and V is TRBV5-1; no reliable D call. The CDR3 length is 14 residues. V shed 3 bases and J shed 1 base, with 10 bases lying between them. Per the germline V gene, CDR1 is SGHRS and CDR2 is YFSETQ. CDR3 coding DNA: TGCGCCAGCAGCTGGAAGGACCCGAACACTGAAGCTTTCTTT. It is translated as CASSWKDPNTEAFF.

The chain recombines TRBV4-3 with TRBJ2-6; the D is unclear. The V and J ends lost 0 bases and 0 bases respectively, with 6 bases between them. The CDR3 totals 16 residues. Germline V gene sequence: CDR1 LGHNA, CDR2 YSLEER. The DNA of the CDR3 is TGCGCCAGCAGCCAAGATCCCTTCTCTGGGGCCAACGTCCTGACTTTC. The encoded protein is CASSQDPFSGANVLTF.

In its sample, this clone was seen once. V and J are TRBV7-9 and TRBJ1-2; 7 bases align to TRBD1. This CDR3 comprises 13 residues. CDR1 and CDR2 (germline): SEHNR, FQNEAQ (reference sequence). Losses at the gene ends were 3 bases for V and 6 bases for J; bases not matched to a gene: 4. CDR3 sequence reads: CASSLNRGDGYTF. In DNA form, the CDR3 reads TGTGCCAGCAGCTTGAACAGGGGAGATGGCTACACCTTC.

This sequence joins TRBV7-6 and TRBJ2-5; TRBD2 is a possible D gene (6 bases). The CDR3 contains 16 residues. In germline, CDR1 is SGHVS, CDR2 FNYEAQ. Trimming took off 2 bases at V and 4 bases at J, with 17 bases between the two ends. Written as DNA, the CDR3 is TGTGCCAGCAGCTTAAACGCAAATCGGGGGAGAGAGACCCAGTACTTC. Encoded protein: CASSLNANRGRETQYF.

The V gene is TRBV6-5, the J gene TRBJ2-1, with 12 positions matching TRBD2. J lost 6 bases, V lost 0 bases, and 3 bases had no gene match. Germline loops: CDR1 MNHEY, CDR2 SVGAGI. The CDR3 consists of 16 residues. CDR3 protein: CASSYSTSGGSNEQFF. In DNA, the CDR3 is TGTGCCAGCAGTTACTCAACTAGCGGGGGGAGCAATGAGCAGTTCTTC.

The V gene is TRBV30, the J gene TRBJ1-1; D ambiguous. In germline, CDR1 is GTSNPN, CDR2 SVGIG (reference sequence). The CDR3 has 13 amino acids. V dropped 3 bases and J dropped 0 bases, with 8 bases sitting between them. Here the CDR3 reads CAWSGRMNTEAFF. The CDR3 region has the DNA TGTGCCTGGAGCGGGCGGATGAACACTGAAGCTTTCTTT.

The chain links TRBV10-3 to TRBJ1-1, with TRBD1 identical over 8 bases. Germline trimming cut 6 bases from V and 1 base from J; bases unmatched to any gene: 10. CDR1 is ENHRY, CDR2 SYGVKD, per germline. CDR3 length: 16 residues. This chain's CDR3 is CAISAVQTGANTEAFF. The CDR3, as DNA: TGTGCCATCAGCGCAGTACAGACAGGGGCGAACACTGAAGCTTTCTTT.

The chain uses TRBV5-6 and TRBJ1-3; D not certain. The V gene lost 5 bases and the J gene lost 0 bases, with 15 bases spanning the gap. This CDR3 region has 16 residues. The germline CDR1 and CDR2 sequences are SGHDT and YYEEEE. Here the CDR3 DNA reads TGTGCCAGCAGGGATTCAACGGGAACCTCTGGAAACACCATATATTTT. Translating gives CASRDSTGTSGNTIYF.

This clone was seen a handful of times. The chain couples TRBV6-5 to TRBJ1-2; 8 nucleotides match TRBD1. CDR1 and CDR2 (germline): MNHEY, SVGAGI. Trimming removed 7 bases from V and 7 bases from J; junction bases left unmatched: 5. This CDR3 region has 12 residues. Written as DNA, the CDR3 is TGTGCCAGCACCCAGCAGGGGGCTGGCTACACCTTC. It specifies CASTQQGAGYTF.

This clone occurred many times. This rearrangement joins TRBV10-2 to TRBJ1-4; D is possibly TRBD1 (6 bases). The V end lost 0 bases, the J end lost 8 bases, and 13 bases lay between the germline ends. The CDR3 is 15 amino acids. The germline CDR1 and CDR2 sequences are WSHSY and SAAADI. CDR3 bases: TGCGCCAGCAGTGAGTCACAGGGTTCCAGAGAAAAACTGTTTTTT. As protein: CASSESQGSREKLFF.

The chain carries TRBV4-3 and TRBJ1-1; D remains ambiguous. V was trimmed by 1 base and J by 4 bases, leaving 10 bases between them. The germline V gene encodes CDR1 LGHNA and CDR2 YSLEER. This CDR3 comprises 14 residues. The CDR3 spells CASSQGYLGTEAFF. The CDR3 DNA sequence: TGCGCCAGCAGCCAAGGATACTTGGGCACTGAAGCTTTCTTT.

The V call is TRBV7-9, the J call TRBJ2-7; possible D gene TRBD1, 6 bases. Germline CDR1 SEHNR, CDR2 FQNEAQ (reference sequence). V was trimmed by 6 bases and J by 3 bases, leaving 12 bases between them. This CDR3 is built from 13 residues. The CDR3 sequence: CASSVDRHYEQYF. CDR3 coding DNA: TGTGCCAGCAGTGTGGACAGACACTACGAGCAGTACTTC.

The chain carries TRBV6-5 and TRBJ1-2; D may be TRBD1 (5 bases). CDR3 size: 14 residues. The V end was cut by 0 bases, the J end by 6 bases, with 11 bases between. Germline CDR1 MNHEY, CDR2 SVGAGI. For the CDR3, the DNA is TGTGCCAGCAGTTACTCTCAGATGGGGCATGGCTACACCTTC. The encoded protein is CASSYSQMGHGYTF.

The CDR3 bases are TGTGCCTCAGGGGTAGCGGAATACACAGATACGCAGTATTTT. This gives the protein CASGVAEYTDTQYF. This chain connects TRBV10-3 to TRBJ2-3, with D perhaps being TRBD1 or TRBD2 (6 bases each). From germline, CDR1 is ENHRY and CDR2 SYGVKD. Trimming pared 11 bases from V and 2 bases from J, leaving 17 bases between. The CDR3 runs 14 residues.

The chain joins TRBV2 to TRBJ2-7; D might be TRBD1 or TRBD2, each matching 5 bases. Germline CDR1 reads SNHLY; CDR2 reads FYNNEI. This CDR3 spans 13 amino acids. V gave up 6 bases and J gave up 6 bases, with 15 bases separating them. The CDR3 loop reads CASSDGARIEQYF. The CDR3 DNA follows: TGTGCCAGCAGCGACGGGGCCCGCATCGAGCAGTACTTC. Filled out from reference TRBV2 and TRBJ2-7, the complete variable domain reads EPEVTQTPSHQVTQMGQEVILRCVPISNHLYFYWYRQILGQKVEFLVSFYNNEISEKSEIFDDQFSVERPDGSNFTLKIRSTKLEDSAMYFCASSDGARIEQYFGPGTRLTVT.

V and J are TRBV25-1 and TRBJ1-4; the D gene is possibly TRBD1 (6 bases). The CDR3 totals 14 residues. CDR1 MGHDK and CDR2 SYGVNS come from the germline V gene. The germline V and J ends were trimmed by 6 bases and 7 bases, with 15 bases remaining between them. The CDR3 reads CASRETGKGEKLFF. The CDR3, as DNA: TGTGCCAGCAGAGAAACAGGGAAAGGTGAAAAACTGTTTTTT.

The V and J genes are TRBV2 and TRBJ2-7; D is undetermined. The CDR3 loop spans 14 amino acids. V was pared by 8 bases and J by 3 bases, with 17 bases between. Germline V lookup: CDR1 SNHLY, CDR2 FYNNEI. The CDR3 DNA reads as TGTGCCAGCTCACGAAGTAACCTAAACTACGAGCAGTACTTC. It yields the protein CASSRSNLNYEQYF.

The CDR3 sequence is CASSSRPDMTGYTF. CDR3 in DNA: TGTGCCAGCAGCTCCCGACCCGATATGACGGGCTACACCTTC. The chain combines TRBV7-8 with TRBJ1-2, with D unclear. Between the trimmed V and J ends, which lost 4 bases and 8 bases, there was a span of 17 bases. This CDR3 comprises 14 residues. Germline-derived CDR1 and CDR2 are SGHVS and FQNEAQ.

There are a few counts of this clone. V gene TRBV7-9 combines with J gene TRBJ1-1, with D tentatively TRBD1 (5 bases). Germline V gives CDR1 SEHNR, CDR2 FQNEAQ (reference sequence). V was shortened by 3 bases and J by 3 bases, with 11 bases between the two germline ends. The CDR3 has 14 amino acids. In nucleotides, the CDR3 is TGTGCCAGCAGCTTTTGGGGGTCAGACACTGAAGCTTTCTTT. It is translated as CASSFWGSDTEAFF. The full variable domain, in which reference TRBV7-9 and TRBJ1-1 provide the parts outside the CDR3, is DTGVSQNPRHKITKRGQNVTFRCDPISEHNRLYWYRQTLGQGPEFLTYFQNEAQLEKSRLLSDRFSAERPKGSFSTLEIQRTEQGDSAMYLCASSFWGSDTEAFFGQGTRLTVV.

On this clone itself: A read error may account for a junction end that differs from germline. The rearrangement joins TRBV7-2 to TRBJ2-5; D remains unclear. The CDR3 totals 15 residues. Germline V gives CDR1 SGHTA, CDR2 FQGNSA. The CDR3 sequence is CASSLNSLRQEAQYF. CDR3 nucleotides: TGTGCCAGCAGCTTAAACAGTCTGAGGCAAGAGGCCCAGTACTTC.

Written as DNA, the CDR3 is TGCGCCAGCAAAAAGGGACTAGCGGGGGGACAGGAGCAGTTCTTC. Encoded protein: CASKKGLAGGQEQFF. The chain joins TRBV10-2 to TRBJ2-1, with 15 bases identical to TRBD2. The V and J ends lost 7 bases and 10 bases, in that order; junction bases with no gene match: 8. The CDR3 contains 15 residues. The germline gives CDR1 WSHSY, CDR2 SAAADI.

CDR3 protein: CASRFTSGGSYEQYF. Here the CDR3 DNA reads TGCGCCAGCAGGTTCACTAGCGGGGGATCCTACGAGCAGTACTTC. The V gene is TRBV4-1, the J gene TRBJ2-7, with TRBD2 identical over 11 bases. The CDR3 has 15 amino acids. V gave up 6 bases and J gave up 1 base; unmatched junction bases: 5. From germline, CDR1 is MGHRA and CDR2 YSYEKL.

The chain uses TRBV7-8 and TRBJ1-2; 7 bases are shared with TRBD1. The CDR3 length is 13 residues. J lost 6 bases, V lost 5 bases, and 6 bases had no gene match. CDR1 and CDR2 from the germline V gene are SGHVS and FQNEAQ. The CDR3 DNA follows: TGTGCCAGCAGCCCGGGACAGACAAATGGCTACACCTTC. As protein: CASSPGQTNGYTF.

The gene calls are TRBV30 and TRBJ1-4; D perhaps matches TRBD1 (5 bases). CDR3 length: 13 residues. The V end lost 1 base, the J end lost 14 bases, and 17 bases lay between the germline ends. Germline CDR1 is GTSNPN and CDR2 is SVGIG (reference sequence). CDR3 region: CAWSAYTPGTLFF. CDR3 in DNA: TGTGCCTGGAGTGCCTACACCCCCGGGACCCTGTTTTTT.

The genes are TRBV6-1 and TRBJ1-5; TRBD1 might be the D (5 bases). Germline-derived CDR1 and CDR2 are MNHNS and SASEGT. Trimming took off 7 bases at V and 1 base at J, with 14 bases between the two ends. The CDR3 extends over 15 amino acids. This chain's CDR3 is CASNQGHLSNQPQHF. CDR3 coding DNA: TGTGCCAGCAACCAGGGCCACCTGAGCAATCAGCCCCAGCATTTT.

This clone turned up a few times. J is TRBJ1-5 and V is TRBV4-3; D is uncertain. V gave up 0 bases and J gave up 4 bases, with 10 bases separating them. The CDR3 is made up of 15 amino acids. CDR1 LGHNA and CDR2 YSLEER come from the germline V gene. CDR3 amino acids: CASSQDGEGNQPQHF. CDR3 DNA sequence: TGCGCCAGCAGCCAAGACGGAGAGGGAAATCAGCCCCAGCATTTT.

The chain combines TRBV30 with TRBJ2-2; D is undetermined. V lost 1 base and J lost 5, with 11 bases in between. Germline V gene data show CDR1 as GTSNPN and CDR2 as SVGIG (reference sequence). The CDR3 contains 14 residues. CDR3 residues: CAWSDLVATGELFF. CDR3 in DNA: TGTGCCTGGAGTGACCTAGTAGCTACCGGGGAGCTGTTTTTT.

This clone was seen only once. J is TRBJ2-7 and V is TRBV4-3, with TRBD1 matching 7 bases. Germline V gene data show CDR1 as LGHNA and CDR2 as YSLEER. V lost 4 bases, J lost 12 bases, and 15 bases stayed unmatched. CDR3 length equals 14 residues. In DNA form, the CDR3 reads TGCGCCAGCAGCCTAAGGATCGGGCAGGGGGATCTGTACTTC. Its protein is CASSLRIGQGDLYF.

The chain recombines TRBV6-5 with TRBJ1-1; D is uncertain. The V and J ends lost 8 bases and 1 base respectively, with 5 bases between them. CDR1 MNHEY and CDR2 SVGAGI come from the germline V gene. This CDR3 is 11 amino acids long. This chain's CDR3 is CASGGNTEAFF. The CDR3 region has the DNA TGTGCCAGCGGAGGGAACACTGAAGCTTTCTTT.

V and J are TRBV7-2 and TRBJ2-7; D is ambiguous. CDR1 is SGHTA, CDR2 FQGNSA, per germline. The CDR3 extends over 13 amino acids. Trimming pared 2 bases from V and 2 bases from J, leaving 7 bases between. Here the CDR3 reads CASSLHTPYEQYF. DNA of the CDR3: TGTGCCAGCAGCTTACATACCCCCTACGAGCAGTACTTC.

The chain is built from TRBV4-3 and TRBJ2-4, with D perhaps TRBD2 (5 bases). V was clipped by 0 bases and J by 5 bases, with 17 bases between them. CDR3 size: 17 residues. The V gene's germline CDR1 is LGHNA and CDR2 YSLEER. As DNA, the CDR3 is TGCGCCAGCAGCCAAGAATCATGGTCAGCGGTCCAAAACATTCAGTACTTC. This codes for CASSQESWSAVQNIQYF.

CDR3 bases: TGTGCCAGCGGCGGAGCGGGACAGGGGGCTGTCGGGGAGCTGTTTTTT. This sequence encodes CASGGAGQGAVGELFF. J is TRBJ2-2 and V is TRBV7-6, with 12 bases matching TRBD1. The CDR3 totals 16 residues. Per the germline V gene, CDR1 is SGHVS and CDR2 is FNYEAQ. The V gene end was trimmed by 8 bases and the J gene end by 7 bases; junction bases not matched to a gene: 11.